This T cell receptor (beta chain) was recorded in a study of OX40 agonist ivuxolimab in advanced cancers. Study-level background: Patients enrolled in dose escalation were diagnosed with hepatocellular carcinoma, melanoma, renal cell or head and neck cancer. General study results and limits: Both CD4+ and CD8+ T cell populations in blood had undergone clonal expansion by week 6 at 0.1 to 3.0 mg/kg. CD8+ T cells were the subset that, on average, had more expanded clones than CD4+.

The CDR3 loop spans 14 amino acids. The germline gives CDR1 MNHNY, CDR2 SVGAGI (reference sequence). The V gene lost 0 bases and the J gene lost 3 bases, with 9 bases spanning the gap. About this clone: Its antigen is unknown.

Sequenced by immunoSEQ multiplex PCR; TCRdb stores in-frame clones only, minus some. The profile shows just over 40,000 clones, approximately 88% of them singletons. The chain couples TRBV6-6 to TRBJ2-7; D gene ambiguous. This receptor was obtained from an adult with an advanced solid tumor such as melanoma, head and neck, liver or kidney cancer. This sample comprised CD4+ or CD8+ T cells sorted from blood, obtained in a trial of the OX40 agonist ivuxolimab. The chain's CDR3 is CASSYSGGLYEQYF. CDR3 coding DNA: TGTGCCAGCAGTTACTCAGGCGGTCTCTACGAGCAGTACTTC.